A selection of T cell receptor beta chains follows, all from one sample in a study of shared clonotypes between healthy human individuals. Profiled with immunoSEQ multiplex PCR; TCRdb holds only in-frame clones, not every one. The sample yields about 610,000 clones, almost 97% seen once. Sequenced sample: naive CD4+ T cells sorted from blood. The receptors originated from a woman aged 30 to 39 in good health. The CDR3 runs from the conserved cysteine through the conserved F or W. The D gene is left open where the match is weak. Where a row states a size, it is once, few, many or the class of an expanded clone; other rows omit it.

>15|-|TRBV7-2|-|TRBJ2-7
TGTGCCAGCAGCTTAGCCCCGAAGTATACCTACGAGCAGTACTTC
CASSLAPKYTYEQYF
>18|TRBD2|TRBV5-6|-|TRBJ2-3
TGTGCCAGCAGTTACGGTAGCGGGAGGGCCAAGGGCACAGATACGCAGTATTTT
CASSYGSGRAKGTDTQYF
>15|TRBD1|TRBV5-1|-|TRBJ1-5
TGCGCCAGCAGCTCTACAGGGGGCCGCAATCAGCCCCAGCATTTT
CASSSTGGRNQPQHF
>14|-|TRBV6-6|-|TRBJ1-5
TGTGCCAGCAGTCCTTCGACGGGAAATCAGCCCCAGCATTTT
CASSPSTGNQPQHF
>13|-|TRBV9|-|TRBJ1-4
TGTGCCAGCAGCGCCTCCAGCGGTGAAAAACTGTTTTTT
CASSASSGEKLFF
>11|-|TRBV20-1|once|TRBJ2-7
TGCAGTGCTAGGGGTACCTACGAGCAGTACTTC
CSARGTYEQYF
>15|TRBD2|TRBV7-9|-|TRBJ2-3
TGTGCCAGCAGTTCTTCAGCGGGATTCACAGATACGCAGTATTTT
CASSSSAGFTDTQYF
>13|-|TRBV7-9|-|TRBJ1-2
TGTGCCAGCAGCTTACGGGGGTTGGATGGCTACACCTTC
CASSLRGLDGYTF
>16|TRBD1|TRBV10-1|-|TRBJ2-7
TGCGCCAGCAGTGAGTCCCGGGGGACAGGGATCAACGAGCAGTACTTC
CASSESRGTGINEQYF
>13|-|TRBV2|-|TRBJ2-7
TGTGCCAGCAGCCTACTAGGTCCCTACGAGCAGTACTTC
CASSLLGPYEQYF
>14|-|TRBV28|-|TRBJ1-4
TGTGCCAGCAGGCCTCCGCCAACTAATGAAAAACTGTTTTTT
CASRPPPTNEKLFF
>15|TRBD1|TRBV6-1|-|TRBJ1-1
TGTGCCAGCAGTCGTCGCACAGGGGGGGGCACTGAAGCTTTCTTT
CASSRRTGGGTEAFF
>15|-|TRBV28|-|TRBJ1-1
TGTGCCAGCAGTGGGGCGGAGGGGCGCAACACTGAAGCTTTCTTT
CASSGAEGRNTEAFF
>14|-|TRBV10-3|-|TRBJ1-1
TGTGCCATCAGTGAGGAGGTCCTTACCCCTGAAGCTTTCTTT
CAISEEVLTPEAFF
>13|-|TRBV6-1|-|TRBJ1-5
TGTGCCAGCCGGGCAGTAGCAAATCAGCCCCAGCATTTT
CASRAVANQPQHF
>13|-|TRBV5-1|-|TRBJ1-2
TGCGCCAGCAGCTTATCCATTAACTATGGCTACACCTTC
CASSLSINYGYTF
>13|TRBD1|TRBV7-2|-|TRBJ2-5
TGTGCCAGCAGCCTAGGACAGGTCGAGACCCAGTACTTC
CASSLGQVETQYF
>15|-|TRBV27|-|TRBJ1-4
TGTGCCAGCAGTTCCAGGGGAACGGCTAATGAAAAACTGTTTTTT
CASSSRGTANEKLFF
>13|-|TRBV27|-|TRBJ2-3
TGTGCCAGCCTAGCGAGAAACACAGATACGCAGTATTTT
CASLARNTDTQYF
>12|-|TRBV21-1|-|TRBJ1-5
TGTGCCAGCAGCAAAGGTGGGACGCCCCAGCATTTT
CASSKGGTPQHF
>11|-|TRBV28|-|TRBJ2-7
TGTGCCAGCAGTTACCGCTACGAGCAGTACTTC
CASSYRYEQYF
>14|TRBD1|TRBV28|-|TRBJ2-7
TGTGCCAGCAGTTCCAGGGGGTGGTTAGGCGAGCAGTACTTC
CASSSRGWLGEQYF
>17|TRBD2|TRBV11-2|-|TRBJ2-2
TGTGCCAGCAGCCCCGGGACTAGCGCGTCGAACACCGGGGAGCTGTTTTTT
CASSPGTSASNTGELFF
>13|-|TRBV14|-|TRBJ2-1
TGTGCCAGCAGCCAACCCCCTTTGGGTGGACCGTTCTTC
CASSQPPLGGPFF
>15|TRBD2|TRBV11-2|-|TRBJ2-7
TGTGCCAGCAGCTTAGAAATAGCGGGAGAGGGTGAGCAGTACTTC
CASSLEIAGEGEQYF
>14|-|TRBV10-3|-|TRBJ2-3
TGTGCCACGGAGGGCGGACAAAGCACAGATACGCAGTATTTT
CATEGGQSTDTQYF
>11|-|TRBV29-1|-|TRBJ1-2
TGCAGCGACAGGGATGCCTATGGCTACACCTTC
CSDRDAYGYTF
>13|-|TRBV7-9|once|TRBJ1-1
TGTGCCAGCAGACAGGAGATAAACACTGAAGCTTTCTTT
CASRQEINTEAFF
>14|TRBD2|TRBV27|-|TRBJ2-7
TGTGCCAGCAGACCTGCTAGCGGAAACTACGAGCAGTACTTC
CASRPASGNYEQYF
>13|-|TRBV27|-|TRBJ1-1
TGTGCCAGCAGTTTTCACGGGGCCACTGAAGCTTTCTTT
CASSFHGATEAFF
>14|TRBD2|TRBV27|-|TRBJ2-2
TGTGCCAGCAGTAGGCGGGAGGGCACCGGGGAGCTGTTTTTT
CASSRREGTGELFF
>13|TRBD1|TRBV4-1|-|TRBJ2-7
TGCGCCAGCAGCCCCCGGGACAGCTACGAGCAGTACTTC
CASSPRDSYEQYF
>18|TRBD1|TRBV25-1|-|TRBJ1-4
TGTGCCAGCAGCCAGGGACAGGCGTTACCCGTTTCTTGGGAAAAACTGTTTTTT
CASSQGQALPVSWEKLFF
>15|TRBD1|TRBV5-1|-|TRBJ1-4
TGCGCCAGCAGCTCCAGGACAGGGGCAGATGAAAAACTGTTTTTT
CASSSRTGADEKLFF
>11|-|TRBV2|once|TRBJ2-7
TGTGCCAGCACAGGCCCCTACGAGCAGTACTTC
CASTGPYEQYF
>18|TRBD2|TRBV28|-|TRBJ2-5
TGTGCCAGCAGTTTAATTCGACTAGCGGGAGGGCCTAGGGAGACCCAGTACTTC
CASSLIRLAGGPRETQYF
>14|TRBD1|TRBV19|-|TRBJ1-3
TGTGCCAGTAGTTCGACAGGGGGAGGAAACACCATATATTTT
CASSSTGGGNTIYF
>14|-|TRBV2|-|TRBJ2-3
TGTGCCAGCAGTGAAGCGGGAGGTACAGATACGCAGTATTTT
CASSEAGGTDTQYF
>14|TRBD1|TRBV10-3|-|TRBJ2-7
TGTGCCATCCGGGACAGTTTTCCATCCTACGAGCAGTACTTC
CAIRDSFPSYEQYF
>14|-|TRBV29-1|-|TRBJ1-1
TGCAGCGTTGAAGATAGGGCCGTGAACACTGAAGCTTTCTTT
CSVEDRAVNTEAFF
>16|-|TRBV5-6|-|TRBJ2-1
TGTGCCAGCAGCAAGTCCGGGACGCCTACCTACAATGAGCAGTTCTTC
CASSKSGTPTYNEQFF
>14|TRBD1|TRBV6-1|-|TRBJ1-5
TGTGCCAGCAGTGGACAGGGGGCTGGGGAGCCCCAGCATTTT
CASSGQGAGEPQHF
>14|TRBD1|TRBV6-6|-|TRBJ1-5
TGTGCCAGCAGAGGACCGGGACAGAATCAGCCCCAGCATTTT
CASRGPGQNQPQHF
>12|TRBD1|TRBV7-9|-|TRBJ1-2
TGTGCCAGCAGCCCAACAGGGGATGGCTACACCTTC
CASSPTGDGYTF
>15|TRBD2|TRBV7-2|-|TRBJ2-2
TGTGCCAGCAGCTTCGGGGGGACCGGCACCGGGGAGCTGTTTTTT
CASSFGGTGTGELFF
>15|-|TRBV19|-|TRBJ1-5
TGTGCCAGTAGTAACCCTCGGGGTGGATTGCAGCCCCAGCATTTT
CASSNPRGGLQPQHF
>16|-|TRBV28|-|TRBJ1-1
TGTGCCAGCAGTTTCCGAGGGACAACCACGAACACTGAAGCTTTCTTT
CASSFRGTTTNTEAFF
>14|-|TRBV7-8|once|TRBJ2-7
TGTGCCAGCAGCCCTGGGGAGGACAGAGCCGAGCAGTACTTC
CASSPGEDRAEQYF
>16|TRBD2|TRBV5-1|-|TRBJ2-3
TGCGCCAGCAGCTTGGATAGCGGGATCTACACAGATACGCAGTATTTT
CASSLDSGIYTDTQYF
>14|-|TRBV5-1|-|TRBJ2-5
TGCGCCAGCAGCGCTGACAGACCGGTAGAGACCCAGTACTTC
CASSADRPVETQYF
>13|-|TRBV18|-|TRBJ2-5
TGTGCCAGCTCAGACAGCGTCCAAGAGACCCAGTACTTC
CASSDSVQETQYF
>12|-|TRBV18|-|TRBJ2-7
TGTGCCAGCTCACCGGGACGGGATGAGCAGTACTTC
CASSPGRDEQYF
>15|-|TRBV19|-|TRBJ2-5
TGTGCCAGTAGCCCCGGAGACTCAGGAATTTTGGAGCAGTACTTC
CASSPGDSGILEQYF
>13|TRBD1|TRBV5-1|-|TRBJ1-2
TGCGCCAGCAGCACCCGACAGGGGGCTGGCTACACCTTC
CASSTRQGAGYTF